The clone carrying this T cell receptor (beta chain) was found a few times. The data derive from a study of low-dose radiotherapy and immunotherapy resistance in tumors. Per the germline V gene, CDR1 is LNHDA and CDR2 is SQIVND (reference sequence). The length of the CDR3 is 11 residues. Using a constant-region primer together with a V-primer adapter, TCRs were subjected to 20 PCR cycles of amplification. MiXCR was run by TCRdb on the reads, yielding one entry per CDR3 protein. Found here are tens of thousands of distinct CDR3 sequences, approximately 12% of them singletons; the top ten hold roughly 6.2%. The sample's time point: before trial treatment.

The TCR originated in a female donor with ovarian cancer. The sample in question was PBMCs, obtained before treatment. The rearrangement joins TRBV19 to TRBJ2-5; weak D call: TRBD2 (6 bases). The CDR3 spells CAEDGGKTQYF. CDR3 coding DNA: TGTGCAGAAGACGGGGGAAAGACCCAGTACTTC.